This T cell receptor (beta chain) was recovered during a study of blood T cells in healthy people across ages. The study's findings and limits: It was not possible, with unsorted PBMCs, to conclusively compare naive and antigen-experienced cells. A roughly linear age-dependent decrease characterized TCR beta diversity per million T cells.

Through a sample-barcoded 5' primer and a J-beta primer mix, a second PCR was run for roughly 6 to 11 cycles. TCRdb re-called the 5' RACE reads through MiXCR, storing one row per CDR3 protein. The table lists just over 800,000 distinct CDR3 sequences, roughly 60% of them singletons. Germline V gene sequence: CDR1 SGHRS, CDR2 YFSETQ. V lost 5 bases to trimming and J lost 4 bases, with 17 bases between them. The CDR3 length is 15 residues. Remarks on this clonotype: Antigen: not known.

Input material: blood. This clonotype originated in a man aged 25 to 45 in good health. The V call is TRBV5-1, the J call TRBJ2-3, with a tentative D call TRBD1 (6 bases). CDR3 coding DNA: TGCGCCAGCAGATTTTCAGGGGAAAGACCAGATACGCAGTATTTT. Its translation is CASRFSGERPDTQYF.